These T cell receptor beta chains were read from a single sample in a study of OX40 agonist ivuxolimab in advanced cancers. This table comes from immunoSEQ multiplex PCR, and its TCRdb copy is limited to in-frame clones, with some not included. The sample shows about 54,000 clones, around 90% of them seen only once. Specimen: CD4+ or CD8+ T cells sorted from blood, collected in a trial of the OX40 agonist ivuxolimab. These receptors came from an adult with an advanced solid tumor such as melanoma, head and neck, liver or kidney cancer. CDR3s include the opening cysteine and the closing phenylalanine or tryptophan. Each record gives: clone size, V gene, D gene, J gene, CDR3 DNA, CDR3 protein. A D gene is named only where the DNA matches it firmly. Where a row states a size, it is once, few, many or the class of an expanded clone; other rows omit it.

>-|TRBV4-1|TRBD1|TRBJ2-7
TGCGCCAGCAGCACAAAAGGGGGCACCTCCTACGAGCAGTACTTC
CASSTKGGTSYEQYF
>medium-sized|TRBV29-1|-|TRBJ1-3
TGCAGCGGACAGGCCTCTGGAAACACCATATATTTT
CSGQASGNTIYF
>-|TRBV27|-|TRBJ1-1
TGTGCCAGCAGTTCTTACATGAACACTGAAGCTTTCTTT
CASSSYMNTEAFF
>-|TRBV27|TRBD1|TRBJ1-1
TGTGCCTCCCGGAGACAGGGGGCGATCGCTGAAGCTTTCTTT
CASRRQGAIAEAFF
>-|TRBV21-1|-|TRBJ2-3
TGTGCCAGCAGCAAGGGTGACATGTCTAGCACAGATACGCAGTATTTT
CASSKGDMSSTDTQYF
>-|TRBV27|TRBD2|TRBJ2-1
TGTGCCAGCACCAAAATAGCGGGAGGTCGCTACAATGAGCAGTTCTTC
CASTKIAGGRYNEQFF
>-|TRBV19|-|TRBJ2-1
TGTGCCAGTAGTACCTACAATGAGCAGTTCTTC
CASSTYNEQFF
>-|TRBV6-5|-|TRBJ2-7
TGTGCCAGCAGACAGACATTGCATTACGAGCAGTACTTC
CASRQTLHYEQYF
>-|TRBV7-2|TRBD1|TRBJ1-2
TGTGCCAGCAGCTTAGGAGATGGACAGGGGCCGTATGGCTACACCTTC
CASSLGDGQGPYGYTF
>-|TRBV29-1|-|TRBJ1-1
TGCAGCGTTCATCTAGGGAACACTGAAGCTTTCTTT
CSVHLGNTEAFF
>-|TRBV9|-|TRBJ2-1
TGTGCCAGCAGCGGTTCCCTCGGGACTCCAGCCTACAATGAGCAGTTCTTC
CASSGSLGTPAYNEQFF
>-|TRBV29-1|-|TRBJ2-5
TGCAGCGTTGAAGGGTCGCGGACAGCGCAAGAGACCCAGTACTTC
CSVEGSRTAQETQYF
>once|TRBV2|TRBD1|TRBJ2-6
TGTGCCAGCAGCGATACAGGGGTCCTCTCTGGGGCCAACGTCCTGACTTTC
CASSDTGVLSGANVLTF
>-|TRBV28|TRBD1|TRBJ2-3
TGTGCCAGCAGTCCTCCGGGACAGGGGACAGATACGCAGTATTTT
CASSPPGQGTDTQYF
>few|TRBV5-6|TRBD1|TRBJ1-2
TGTGCCAGCAGCCTTTGGGACAGCTTGATCTATGGCTACACCTTC
CASSLWDSLIYGYTF
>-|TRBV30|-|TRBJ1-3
TGTGCCTGGAATTGGGGGGGTACTGGAAACACCATATATTTT
CAWNWGGTGNTIYF
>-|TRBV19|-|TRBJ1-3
TGTGCCAGTAGTACCCGGACGTCTGGAAACACCATATATTTT
CASSTRTSGNTIYF
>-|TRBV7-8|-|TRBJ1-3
TGTGCCAGCAGCCCAAGAGCCAGTGTTCTCCCTGGAAACACCATATATTTT
CASSPRASVLPGNTIYF
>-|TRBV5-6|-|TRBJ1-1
TGTGCCAGCACGTCTTTGGCGGGGCCTCTGAACACTGAAGCTTTCTTT
CASTSLAGPLNTEAFF
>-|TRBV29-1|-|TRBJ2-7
TGCAGCGTTGAGGTTCAAAACAGGCCTTCCTACGAGCAGTACTTC
CSVEVQNRPSYEQYF
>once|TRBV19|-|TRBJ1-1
TGTGCCAGTAGAGGGACATTCAATAGCAACACTGAAGCTTTCTTT
CASRGTFNSNTEAFF
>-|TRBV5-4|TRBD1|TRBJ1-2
TGTGCCAGCAAGGCGCAGGGGGCCCCCCTCGGTGTCGGGGGCTACACCTTC
CASKAQGAPLGVGGYTF
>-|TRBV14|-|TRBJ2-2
TGTGCCAGCAGCCCACAGACGTACACCGGGGAGCTGTTTTTT
CASSPQTYTGELFF
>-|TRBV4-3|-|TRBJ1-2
TGCGCCAGCAGCCAAGACCACCTTGGGTACTATGGCTACACCTTC
CASSQDHLGYYGYTF
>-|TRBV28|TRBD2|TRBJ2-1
TGTGCCAGCAGACCACTAGCGGGTGGATTCGGAGAGCAGTTCTTC
CASRPLAGGFGEQFF
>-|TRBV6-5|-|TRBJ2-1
TGTGCCAGCGGGAGGAGCTACTACAATGAGCAGTTCTTC
CASGRSYYNEQFF
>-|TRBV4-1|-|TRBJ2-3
TGCGCCAGCAGCCAAGAAACAGCGGTGAAGACAGATACGCAGTATTTT
CASSQETAVKTDTQYF
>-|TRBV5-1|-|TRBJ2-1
TGCGCCAGCAGCTTGGCCTCCGGGACCTTTGCCTACAATGAGCAGTTCTTC
CASSLASGTFAYNEQFF
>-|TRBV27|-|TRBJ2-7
TGTGCCAGCAGTTTAGGTCTTAAATACGAGCAGTACTTC
CASSLGLKYEQYF
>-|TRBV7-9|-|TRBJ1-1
TGTGCCAGCAGCTTAGTGGTTTGGGACGGGGCTTTCTTT
CASSLVVWDGAFF
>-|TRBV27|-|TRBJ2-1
TGTGCCAGCAGTTTCGTCCCCCCGGGCTATGAGCAGTTCTTC
CASSFVPPGYEQFF
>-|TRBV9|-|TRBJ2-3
TGTGCCAGCAGCGCTGGAATTGCTAGCACAGATACGCAGTATTTT
CASSAGIASTDTQYF